The clone carrying this TCR beta chain was seen only once. This entry belongs to a study of blood T cell repertoires in COVID-19. Study summary: Material from acute and convalescent COVID-19 was sourced from the United States, Italy and Spain. The cDNA or gDNA used as material had been derived from T cells, B-cell-depleted T cells, or PBMCs.

Under the authors' procedure: Estimation of nucleated cell counts relied on the amplification of reference gene primers. TCRdb's copy holds only in-frame clones and misses some; the assay was immunoSEQ multiplex PCR. The V and J calls and clone size were taken over from that table, and D and trimming were inferred from the DNA. The sample comprises about 110,000 clones, 71% of which are singletons, and less than 1% rests with the top ten. V lost 3 bases to trimming and J lost 8 bases; unmatched junction nucleotides: 10. Germline values: CDR1 KGHSH, CDR2 LQKENI. The CDR3 runs to 15 residues. This TCR derives from a human donor with acute or convalescent COVID-19. The donor label of this sample is uncertain. This rearrangement joins TRBV18 to TRBJ1-2; 9 bases align to TRBD1. Input material: peripheral blood. The CDR3 reads CASSPVVGQGSGYTF. The CDR3 DNA is TGTGCCAGCTCACCCGTCGTCGGACAGGGGTCCGGCTACACCTTC. Using reference TRBV18 and TRBJ1-2 for the parts outside the CDR3, the full variable domain is NAGVMQNPRHLVRRRGQEARLRCSPMKGHSHVYWYRQLPEEGLKFMVYLQKENIIDESGMPKERFSAEFPKEGPSILRIQQVVRGDSAAYFCASSPVVGQGSGYTFGSGTRLTVV.